These 25 T cell receptor beta chains came from one sample sequenced in a study of T cells in Graves' hyperthyroidism and ophthalmopathy. The CDR3 regions of TCR beta were amplified from RNA transcripts. First-round RT-PCR of the TCR CDR3 relied on the HTBI primer set. TCRdb redid the calling of the multiplex PCR reads with MiXCR, one entry per CDR3 protein. Among about 520,000 distinct CDR3 sequences listed, around 20% were seen once. The sequencing sample was made of blood. These receptors originate from a man between 18 and 29 years old with Graves' hyperthyroidism.

This clonotype was detected a few times. The chain uses TRBV28 and TRBJ2-5; D is possibly TRBD2 (5 bases). Germline V gene sequence: CDR1 MDHEN, CDR2 SYDVKM. V was clipped by 6 bases and J by 5 bases, with 16 bases between them. This CDR3 has 14 residues. The CDR3 region is CASSSFRGLETQYF. The CDR3 DNA reads TGTGCCAGCAGCTCTTTTCGAGGGCTGGAGACCCAGTACTTC.

Ten or more counts support this clonotype. V and J are TRBV6-1 and TRBJ1-5, with no clear D. The CDR3 is 15 residues long. Germline lookup yields CDR1 MNHNS and CDR2 SASEGT. Trimming cost V 7 bases and J 2 bases, with 15 bases left between them. The CDR3 here is CASKNTILGNQPQHF. The CDR3 DNA reads as TGTGCCAGCAAGAACACTATCCTTGGCAATCAGCCCCAGCATTTT.

The chain joins TRBV10-3 to TRBJ1-5; no clear D gene. The CDR3 has 13 residues. V dropped 8 bases and J dropped 6 bases, with 14 bases sitting between them. Looked up from germline, CDR1 is ENHRY and CDR2 is SYGVKD. CDR3 bases: TGTGCCATCGGCGTCCAGGAAGGTCAGCCCCAGCATTTT. Protein: CAIGVQEGQPQHF.

This clonotype was detected only a few times. This chain links TRBV5-1 with TRBJ2-2, with D tentatively TRBD2 (5 bases). CDR3 length: 14 amino acids. With 5 bases removed from V and 5 bases from J, the gap between germline ends came to 13 bases. The germline gives CDR1 SGHRS, CDR2 YFSETQ. The CDR3 nucleotides read TGCGCCAGCAGACGGGGAGAAAGTACCGGGGAGCTGTTTTTT. It translates to CASRRGESTGELFF. Variable domain in full (rest from reference TRBV5-1 and TRBJ2-2): KAGVTQTPRYLIKTRGQQVTLSCSPISGHRSVSWYQQTPGQGLQFLFEYFSETQRNKGNFPGRFSGRQFSNSRSEMNVSTLELGDSALYLCASRRGESTGELFFGEGSRLTVL.

A few counts support this clonotype. The V call is TRBV30, the J call TRBJ1-1, with 8 bases that match TRBD1. The CDR3 consists of 12 residues. CDR1 and CDR2 from the germline V gene are GTSNPN and SVGIG (reference sequence). Trimming took 2 bases from V and 5 from J; bases not matched to a gene: 1. The CDR3 DNA reads TGTGCCTGGAGTACAGGGGGGACTGAAGCTTTCTTT. Translated: CAWSTGGTEAFF.

This clonotype was seen at least ten times. This chain joins TRBV27 and TRBJ2-5; 7 positions match TRBD2. This CDR3 comprises 16 residues. Germline loops: CDR1 MNHEY, CDR2 SMNVEV (reference sequence). The ends lost 3 bases at V and 1 base at J; junction bases unmatched: 8. This chain's CDR3 is CASSFFGTTGQETQYF. Written as DNA, the CDR3 is TGTGCCAGCAGTTTTTTCGGGACTACAGGCCAAGAGACCCAGTACTTC.

Only one count was recorded for this clonotype. Lacking the conserved final phenylalanine or tryptophan, this CDR3 likely reflects a read error. CDR3 bases: TGTGCCAGCAGTGCCAGACTAGCGGGATCGAACACCGGGGAGCTGTTTTTG. Amino acid sequence: CASSARLAGSNTGELFL. This chain uses TRBV6-1 with TRBJ2-2, with TRBD2 matching over 11 bases. CDR3 length: 17 amino acids. Germline V gene lookup returns CDR1 MNHNS and CDR2 SASEGT. V gave up 4 bases and J gave up 0 bases; unmatched junction bases: 4.

This clonotype has at least ten counts. The chain links TRBV6-1 to TRBJ2-2, with 9 bases lining up with TRBD2. V shed 3 bases and J 4 bases; nucleotides not matched to a gene: 3. This CDR3 contains 15 residues. In germline, CDR1 is MNHNS, CDR2 SASEGT. The CDR3 DNA follows: TGTGCCAGCAGTGATCTAGCGGGGATCACCGGGGAGCTGTTTTTT. It specifies CASSDLAGITGELFF.

This clonotype was counted only a few times. This chain uses TRBV12-3 or TRBV12-4 with TRBJ1-6, with D hard to call. Trimming removed 3 bases at V and 8 bases at J, with 11 bases between. The CDR3 is made up of 14 amino acids. The CDR3 reads CASSLWSTDSPLHF. The CDR3 coding sequence is TGTGCCAGCAGTTTGTGGTCGACGGATTCACCCCTCCACTTT.

This clonotype was detected many times. The rearrangement links TRBV29-1 to TRBJ1-1; D perhaps matches TRBD1 (5 bases). The germline CDR1 and CDR2 sequences are SQVTM and ANQGSEA. Between the trimmed V and J ends, which lost 4 bases and 0 bases, there was a span of 12 bases. The CDR3 is made up of 14 amino acids. The CDR3 coding sequence is TGCAGCGTTGCCCCGACAGTCTTGAACACTGAAGCTTTCTTT. It translates to CSVAPTVLNTEAFF.

This clonotype was found a few times. The chain links TRBV30 to TRBJ1-2, with 7 nucleotides matching TRBD1. The germline V gene has CDR1 GTSNPN and CDR2 SVGIG (reference sequence). The J segment lost 2 bases and the V segment lost 4 bases, leaving 7 bases of the junction unmatched. This CDR3 has 14 residues. The CDR3 DNA reads as TGTGCCTGGAATCCCGGGACAGCCAACTATGGCTACACCTTC. Amino acid sequence: CAWNPGTANYGYTF. The whole variable domain, filled in from reference TRBV30 and TRBJ1-2, reads SQTIHQWPATLVQPVGSPLSLECTVEGTSNPNLYWYRQAAGRGLQLLFYSVGIGQISSEVPQNLSASRPQDRQFILSSKKLLLSDSGFYLCAWNPGTANYGYTFGSGTRLTVV.

This clonotype was found many times. This chain connects TRBV7-8 to TRBJ1-1, with D possibly being TRBD1 (5 bases). There are 14 residues in the CDR3. CDR1 is SGHVS and CDR2 is FQNEAQ in the germline V gene. V lost 5 bases and J lost 3, with 13 bases in between. This CDR3 reads CASSHPGGYTEAFF. The DNA of the CDR3 is TGTGCCAGCAGCCACCCGGGGGGGTACACTGAAGCTTTCTTT.

The chain uses TRBV9 and TRBJ1-5; tentative D call: TRBD1 (5 bases). Trimming took 4 bases from V and 3 from J, leaving 11 bases between them. This CDR3 is built from 14 residues. CDR1 is SGDLS and CDR2 is YYNGEE in the germline V gene. The CDR3 DNA sequence: TGTGCCAGCAGCACCGACAGCTCCAATCAGCCCCAGCATTTT. This translates into CASSTDSSNQPQHF. Drawing the rest from reference TRBV9 and TRBJ1-5, the complete variable domain is DSGVTQTPKHLITATGQRVTLRCSPRSGDLSVYWYQQSLDQGLQFLIQYYNGEERAKGNILERFSAQQFPDLHSELNLSSLELGDSALYFCASSTDSSNQPQHFGDGTRLSIL.

In DNA form, the CDR3 reads TGTGCCAGCAGTTTACGGCAGGGGGTCAAACAGCCCCAGCATTTT. Encoded protein: CASSLRQGVKQPQHF. The V and J genes are TRBV28 and TRBJ1-5; TRBD1 aligns across 7 bases. The CDR3 runs to 15 residues. Looked up from germline, CDR1 is MDHEN and CDR2 is SYDVKM. Trimming at V came to 2 bases and at J to 7 bases, leaving 8 bases not matched to a gene.

The rearrangement joins TRBV29-1 to TRBJ2-5; 9 bases line up with TRBD2. V was clipped by 2 bases and J by 4 bases; unmatched bases: 14. Germline V gene sequence: CDR1 SQVTM, CDR2 ANQGSEA. The CDR3 contains 17 residues. CDR3 sequence: CSVEKRSGGGAPETQYF. The CDR3 DNA sequence: TGCAGCGTTGAAAAACGATCCGGCGGGGGGGCCCCAGAGACCCAGTACTTC.

This clonotype occurred a few times. The V gene is TRBV13, the J gene TRBJ2-7, with D possibly matching TRBD2 (6 bases). CDR3 length: 15 amino acids. V lost 5 bases and J 5 bases, leaving 19 bases between the germline ends. Germline assignment: CDR1 PRHDT and CDR2 FYEKMQ (reference sequence). CDR3 in amino acids: CASSLTPGGFNEQYF. The CDR3 DNA reads TGTGCCAGCAGCCTAACCCCCGGGGGTTTCAACGAGCAGTACTTC.

This clonotype was found many times. V gene TRBV2 combines with J gene TRBJ1-2, with 12 bases lining up with TRBD1. The trim removed 6 bases at V and 4 bases at J, leaving 9 bases unmatched. The CDR3 has 16 amino acids. The germline CDR1 and CDR2 sequences are SNHLY and FYNNEI. The CDR3 nucleotides read TGTGCCAGCAGGGTCGGGACAGGGGGCGCTGGCTATGGCTACACCTTC. The encoded protein is CASRVGTGGAGYGYTF.

The chain is built from TRBV5-1 and TRBJ1-2; 8 bases fit TRBD1. V shed 2 bases and J 4 bases; nucleotides not matched to a gene: 4. CDR1 and CDR2 from the germline V gene are SGHRS and YFSETQ. This CDR3 comprises 14 residues. CDR3 DNA: TGCGCCAGCAGCTTAACAGGGGGAGGCTATGGCTACACCTTC. Amino acids: CASSLTGGGYGYTF.

The CDR3, as DNA: TGTGCCAGCAGTGGGGGAGAGCGCGAGACCGAGGAGCAGTACTTC. Translation gives CASSGGERETEEQYF. The chain joins TRBV6-1 to TRBJ2-7; D is possibly TRBD2 (5 bases). Germline loops: CDR1 MNHNS, CDR2 SASEGT. V was clipped by 4 bases and J by 7 bases, with 20 bases between them. CDR3 length: 15 amino acids.

This clonotype was detected many times. The rearrangement links TRBV5-1 to TRBJ1-2, with a tentative D call TRBD1 (5 bases). The CDR3 is 16 amino acids. Trimming removed 0 bases from V and 6 bases from J, with 18 bases in between. Looked up from germline, CDR1 is SGHRS and CDR2 is YFSETQ. CDR3 nucleotides: TGCGCCAGCAGCTTGGATGATTATGGGGGGTACGATGGCTACACCTTC. Translated, it gives CASSLDDYGGYDGYTF.

At least ten counts were recorded for this clonotype. V gene TRBV20-1 combines with J gene TRBJ1-1, with 10 bases that match TRBD1. This CDR3 has 16 amino acids. CDR1 and CDR2 (germline): DFQATT, SNEGSKA (reference sequence). The V segment lost 4 bases and the J segment 1 base; nucleotides outside the gene matches: 9. In DNA form, the CDR3 reads TGCAGTGCTACGGCGACAGGGGGCGGAGGGAACACTGAAGCTTTCTTT. This sequence encodes CSATATGGGGNTEAFF.

Ten or more counts support this clonotype. This rearrangement joins TRBV5-1 to TRBJ1-2; the D gene is possibly TRBD1 (5 bases). Germline-derived CDR1 and CDR2 are SGHRS and YFSETQ. Between the trimmed V and J ends, which lost 8 bases and 4 bases, there was a span of 24 bases. The CDR3 loop spans 16 amino acids. CDR3 residues: CASGSPMGPASYGYTF. The CDR3 region has the DNA TGCGCCAGTGGCAGTCCGATGGGACCAGCATCCTATGGCTACACCTTC. Looking up the rest from reference TRBV5-1 and TRBJ1-2 gives the full variable domain: KAGVTQTPRYLIKTRGQQVTLSCSPISGHRSVSWYQQTPGQGLQFLFEYFSETQRNKGNFPGRFSGRQFSNSRSEMNVSTLELGDSALYLCASGSPMGPASYGYTFGSGTRLTVV.

This clonotype has ten or more counts. The rearrangement joins TRBV10-3 to TRBJ2-7; 9 nucleotides agree with TRBD1. The germline gives CDR1 ENHRY, CDR2 SYGVKD. Losses at the gene ends were 4 bases for V and 5 bases for J; bases not matched to a gene: 3. This CDR3 contains 13 residues. CDR3 DNA: TGTGCCATCAGTGCATGGACAGGGGACGAGCAGTACTTC. This sequence encodes CAISAWTGDEQYF.

The chain joins TRBV29-1 to TRBJ2-7; 9 nucleotides align to TRBD1. Trimming took 1 base from V and 2 from J; bases not matched to a gene: 9. The CDR3 is made up of 16 amino acids. Germline-derived CDR1 and CDR2 are SQVTM and ANQGSEA. CDR3: CSVEASWTGEPYEQYF. DNA for the CDR3: TGCAGCGTTGAAGCTAGTTGGACAGGGGAGCCCTACGAGCAGTACTTC.

This clonotype was observed at least ten times. V is TRBV28 and J is TRBJ1-1; D unresolved. Germline CDR1 reads MDHEN; CDR2 reads SYDVKM. CDR3 length: 13 residues. V lost 5 bases and J 5 bases, leaving 12 bases between the germline ends. CDR3 DNA: TGTGCCAGCAGTCGCGAGATAGGAACTGAAGCTTTCTTT. It codes for CASSREIGTEAFF.